This entry is about one T cell receptor beta chain. This specimen belongs to a study of blood T cell repertoires in COVID-19. Study overall: The United States, Italy and Spain supplied acute and convalescent COVID-19 samples. The cDNA or gDNA used as material had been derived from T cells, B-cell-depleted T cells, or PBMCs.

Seattle enrolled patients during active infection and tracked them longitudinally. Original analysis: Estimated nucleated cell counts came from reference gene primer amplification. TCRdb keeps only in-frame clones here, not all; method: immunoSEQ multiplex PCR. V, J and clone size derive from that table, while D and trimming were established from the DNA sequence. The table shows 250,000 to 300,000 clones, with approximately 89% occurring only once. The germline gives CDR1 LGHNA, CDR2 YNFKEQ. V shed 0 bases and J 7 bases; nucleotides not matched to a gene: 12. CDR3 size: 18 residues. Sample: peripheral blood. The J gene is TRBJ2-1, the V gene TRBV4-2; 10 nucleotides agree with TRBD2. This clonotype was sampled from a woman in her 30s with COVID-19, enrolled during active disease. CDR3 protein: CASSQDGRTSGNWNEQFF. The CDR3 DNA reads as TGTGCCAGCAGCCAAGATGGGCGCACTAGCGGGAATTGGAATGAGCAGTTCTTC.